This T cell receptor beta chain was obtained from a study of siplizumab effects on memory and regulatory T cells. Study conclusions and caveats: Naive T cells appeared more diverse than memory cells and seemed to be major alloresponse contributors.

Points on this clone: Its antigen is not known.

TCRdb keeps only in-frame clones here, not all; method: immunoSEQ multiplex PCR. The sample holds more than 75,000 clones; roughly 96% are singletons and the top ten take roughly 0.031%. Germline CDR1 is LNHDA and CDR2 is SQIVND (reference sequence). With V trimmed by 7 bases and J by 0 bases, 7 bases remained unmatched. The CDR3 is made up of 16 amino acids. Sequencing was done on a sample of naive CD4+ T cells sorted from blood. This TCR came from a human donor in good health. The chain employs TRBV19 and TRBJ1-5; 9 nucleotides align to TRBD1. The CDR3 is CASITTGGYSNQPQHF. CDR3 nucleotides: TGTGCCAGTATTACGACAGGGGGATATAGCAATCAGCCCCAGCATTTT.